This T cell receptor beta chain originates from a study of CD8+CD57+ T cells in acquired aplastic anemia. Whole-study findings and limits: Patients had around 30 CD8+ CDR3 sequences in common with controls (the shared set).

V was shortened by 0 bases and J by 3 bases, with 6 bases between the two germline ends. Germline V CDR1 and CDR2: SGHRS, YFSETQ. The CDR3 sequence is 13 residues long. In this sample, this clonotype turned up many times. As yet, its antigen is unknown. By flow cytometry, patients selected for sequencing had shown an expansion of CD8+CD57+ cells. The patients, all of them, had severe acquired aplastic anemia. The use of genomic DNA as template underpinned the TCR beta VDJ and CDR3 profiling. TCRdb re-derived calls from the reads in MiXCR, one entry per CDR3 protein. The profile shows under 500,000 distinct CDR3 sequences, around 32% of them singletons.

Sample: sorted CD4+, CD8+, or CD8+CD57+ T cells (not recorded which) from PBMCs. This clonotype was obtained from a human donor with aplastic anemia. The rearrangement joins TRBV5-1 to TRBJ1-2, with D tentatively TRBD1 (5 bases). This chain's CDR3 is CASSLGDDYGYTF. The CDR3 DNA reads as TGCGCCAGCAGCTTGGGGGACGACTATGGCTACACCTTC.